This T cell receptor (beta chain) was captured in a study of shared clonotypes between healthy human individuals. Authors' data handling: Because ImmunoSEQ provided only junction sequences with no quality scores, the filtering differed. Some clones are missing from TCRdb's copy, which holds only in-frame ones; the method was immunoSEQ multiplex PCR. Clone size and V and J calls were adopted from that table, with D and trimming inferred from the DNA. This table holds over a million clones, around 98.5% found once. The sequenced sample consisted of naive CD4+ T cells sorted from blood. Subset here: CD45RA+ positively selected. The receptor was derived from a man under 40 in good health.

CDR3 nucleotides: TGTGCCAGCAGGGGCAGGGCGAAGAACACTGAAGCTTTCTTT. This translates into CASRGRAKNTEAFF. The chain combines TRBV6-1 with TRBJ1-1; a weak D match, TRBD1 (5 bases). The CDR3 is 14 residues long. V lost 6 bases and J lost 1, with 12 bases in between. Germline CDR1 and CDR2: MNHNS and SASEGT.